The rows below give T cell receptor beta chains drawn from one sample of a study of T cell responses to AZD1222 COVID-19 vaccine. The assay was immunoSEQ multiplex PCR, and TCRdb's table has in-frame clones only and misses some. Here the sample spans 130,000 to 150,000 clones, 82% being singletons. The sequenced sample was peripheral blood, obtained on day 0 of MenACWY control vaccination. These receptors all come from an adult in good health. Each CDR3 is given with its conserved first and last residue. D genes are given only for firm matches. Clone sizes are given selectively: once, few, many, or a class where the clone is expanded.

clone_size: NA; j_call: TRBJ2-5; v_call: TRBV5-6; d_call: TRBD2; cdr3_nt: TGTGCCAGCAGCGCCTTGACTAGCGGGCAAGAGACCCAGTACTTC; cdr3_aa: CASSALTSGQETQYF
clone_size: NA; j_call: TRBJ2-7; v_call: TRBV5-4; d_call: NA; cdr3_nt: TGTGCCAGCAGCTTGGGAGTCAGGGACTACGAGCAGTACTTC; cdr3_aa: CASSLGVRDYEQYF
clone_size: once; j_call: TRBJ1-3; v_call: TRBV15; d_call: NA; cdr3_nt: TGTGCCACCAGCAGAGATGTGGTCTCTGGAAACACCATATATTTT; cdr3_aa: CATSRDVVSGNTIYF
clone_size: NA; j_call: TRBJ1-2; v_call: TRBV7-8; d_call: NA; cdr3_nt: TGTGCCAGCAGCTTGGCTTTGGGGAGCTATGGCTACACCTTC; cdr3_aa: CASSLALGSYGYTF
clone_size: NA; j_call: TRBJ1-2; v_call: TRBV28; d_call: NA; cdr3_nt: TGTGCCAGCAACCGTGGAGGGAATACCTATGGCTACACCTTC; cdr3_aa: CASNRGGNTYGYTF
clone_size: NA; j_call: TRBJ2-1; v_call: TRBV10-1; d_call: TRBD2; cdr3_nt: TGCGCCAGCAGTGGTGGGCAACTAGCGGGGGGACCCGCCGACATCGGTGAGCAGTTCTTC; cdr3_aa: CASSGGQLAGGPADIGEQFF
clone_size: NA; j_call: TRBJ1-5; v_call: TRBV27; d_call: NA; cdr3_nt: TGTGCCAGCAGTTTATTGAAGGGTAGCAATCAGCCCCAGCATTTT; cdr3_aa: CASSLLKGSNQPQHF
clone_size: NA; j_call: TRBJ2-1; v_call: TRBV25-1; d_call: NA; cdr3_nt: TGTGCCAGCAGTGAATATGGAGCAGGGAATTACAATGAGCAGTTCTTC; cdr3_aa: CASSEYGAGNYNEQFF
clone_size: NA; j_call: TRBJ2-2; v_call: TRBV5-6; d_call: NA; cdr3_nt: TGTGCCAGCAACACCCGACAGGTCCTCCCGGAGCTGTTTTTT; cdr3_aa: CASNTRQVLPELFF
clone_size: NA; j_call: TRBJ2-4; v_call: TRBV6-5; d_call: NA; cdr3_nt: TGTGCCAGCAGGCCCCTGGGGCGAGCCAAAAACATTCAGTACTTC; cdr3_aa: CASRPLGRAKNIQYF
clone_size: NA; j_call: TRBJ1-2; v_call: TRBV11-2; d_call: TRBD1; cdr3_nt: TGTGCCAGCAGCGCCCGACAGGGGGTTAACTATGGCTACACCTTC; cdr3_aa: CASSARQGVNYGYTF
clone_size: NA; j_call: TRBJ1-2; v_call: TRBV9; d_call: NA; cdr3_nt: TGTGCCAGCAGCGGACTGAGGGAAGAGGCCTATGGCTACACCTTC; cdr3_aa: CASSGLREEAYGYTF
clone_size: NA; j_call: TRBJ1-1; v_call: TRBV2; d_call: NA; cdr3_nt: TGTGCCAGCAGGAAGGACGCGAATGAAGCTTTCTTT; cdr3_aa: CASRKDANEAFF
clone_size: NA; j_call: TRBJ1-5; v_call: TRBV28; d_call: NA; cdr3_nt: TGTGCCAGCAGTTTCAGGAGTGACGGACCCCAGCATTTT; cdr3_aa: CASSFRSDGPQHF
clone_size: NA; j_call: TRBJ2-6; v_call: TRBV27; d_call: NA; cdr3_nt: TGTGCCAGCAGTTTAAGCGGACAGAATCCCGCCGGGGCCAACGTCCTGACTTTC; cdr3_aa: CASSLSGQNPAGANVLTF
clone_size: NA; j_call: TRBJ1-2; v_call: TRBV5-4; d_call: NA; cdr3_nt: TGTGCCAGCACCTCTGGGGCATCTAACTATGGCTACACCTTC; cdr3_aa: CASTSGASNYGYTF
clone_size: NA; j_call: TRBJ2-5; v_call: TRBV3-1/TRBV3-2; d_call: NA; cdr3_nt: TGTGCCAGCAGCCCTACAGGGTTGGGGGCCCAGTACTTC; cdr3_aa: CASSPTGLGAQYF
clone_size: NA; j_call: TRBJ1-1; v_call: TRBV18; d_call: NA; cdr3_nt: TGTGCCAGCTCACCCTCCCGGACACCGAACACTGAAGCTTTCTTT; cdr3_aa: CASSPSRTPNTEAFF
clone_size: NA; j_call: TRBJ2-7; v_call: TRBV4-1; d_call: NA; cdr3_nt: TGCGCCAGCAGCCAAGAACCGCTCGGCTACGAGCAGTACTTC; cdr3_aa: CASSQEPLGYEQYF
clone_size: NA; j_call: TRBJ2-1; v_call: TRBV2; d_call: TRBD1; cdr3_nt: TGTGCCAGCAGTGTCCGAGGGGGCGCCTTAAACAATGAGCAGTTCTTC; cdr3_aa: CASSVRGGALNNEQFF
clone_size: NA; j_call: TRBJ2-2; v_call: TRBV28; d_call: NA; cdr3_nt: TGTGCCAGCAGTTTCGGCAGAAGGATCGGGGAGCTGTTTTTT; cdr3_aa: CASSFGRRIGELFF
clone_size: once; j_call: TRBJ2-2; v_call: TRBV27; d_call: NA; cdr3_nt: TGTGCCAGCAGTCCGCAGGTGTTTACCGGGGAGCTGTTTTTT; cdr3_aa: CASSPQVFTGELFF
clone_size: NA; j_call: TRBJ2-1; v_call: TRBV28; d_call: TRBD2; cdr3_nt: TGTGCCAGCAGTTCAAGCGGGGGGACGGTCCGGGAGCAGTTCTTC; cdr3_aa: CASSSSGGTVREQFF
clone_size: NA; j_call: TRBJ2-1; v_call: TRBV19; d_call: TRBD1; cdr3_nt: TGTGCCAGTAGCCCTCCCCCCGGGACAGGGAAGTCGTGGGAGCAGTTCTTC; cdr3_aa: CASSPPPGTGKSWEQFF
clone_size: NA; j_call: TRBJ1-2; v_call: TRBV6-1; d_call: NA; cdr3_nt: TGTGCCAGCAGTGAATTCGGGTCAGGTTCACTTCTCAACTATGGCTACACCTTC; cdr3_aa: CASSEFGSGSLLNYGYTF
clone_size: NA; j_call: TRBJ1-6; v_call: TRBV7-3; d_call: NA; cdr3_nt: TGTGCCAGCAGCTTAATAGGGGCGGATAATTCACCCCTCCACTTT; cdr3_aa: CASSLIGADNSPLHF
clone_size: NA; j_call: TRBJ1-1; v_call: TRBV10-3; d_call: NA; cdr3_nt: TGTGCCATCAGCGACCGCGGGGGGAACACTGAAGCTTTCTTT; cdr3_aa: CAISDRGGNTEAFF
clone_size: few; j_call: TRBJ2-1; v_call: TRBV3-1/TRBV3-2; d_call: NA; cdr3_nt: TGTGCCAGCAGCCAGGGATCAGGGAACTCCTACAATGAGCAGTTCTTC; cdr3_aa: CASSQGSGNSYNEQFF
clone_size: NA; j_call: TRBJ2-1; v_call: TRBV9; d_call: TRBD2; cdr3_nt: TGTGCCAGCAGCGTAGGCCTGAGACTAGCGGGGTCTTACAATGAGCAGTTCTTC; cdr3_aa: CASSVGLRLAGSYNEQFF
clone_size: few; j_call: TRBJ2-1; v_call: TRBV28; d_call: NA; cdr3_nt: TGTGCCAGCAGTACAAAACAGGGTGCTGGTCCGACTGCTAAAAATGATGAGCAGTTCTTC; cdr3_aa: CASSTKQGAGPTAKNDEQFF
clone_size: NA; j_call: TRBJ1-2; v_call: TRBV19; d_call: TRBD1; cdr3_nt: TGTGCCAGTAGTATGCGACCCGGGACAGGAAACTATGGCTACACCTTC; cdr3_aa: CASSMRPGTGNYGYTF
clone_size: few; j_call: TRBJ1-5; v_call: TRBV28; d_call: NA; cdr3_nt: TGTGCCAGCAGTTCCTATAAGGAGGGCAATCAGCCCCAGCATTTT; cdr3_aa: CASSSYKEGNQPQHF